The T cell receptor (beta chain) described here comes from a study of regulatory T cells in long-lasting Graves disease (dated by TCRdb to the early 2020s). Describing the broader study: Persistent Graves' disease was defined as antithyroid drug treatment for over 5 years with persistently positive TSH receptor autoantibodies. The study took place in China and was registered as a clinical trial. In the clinical cohort, patients with persistent Graves' disease had used antithyroid drugs for an average of roughly 10 years. A total of 33 samples underwent TCR sequencing, from some 13 patients with persistent Graves' disease and 20 or so patients with newly diagnosed Graves' disease. Peripheral blood TCR sequencing and RNA sequencing compared persistent Graves' disease patients with newly diagnosed Graves' disease patients. Overall study results and their limits: Only the TCR beta chain was sequenced and analyzed. Compared with newly diagnosed patients, persistent Graves' disease patients had lower TCR Shannon entropy and fewer highly expanded clones, which suggests clonal expansion. Persistent disease showed preferential use of TRBV28, TRBJ1-2 and TRBJ2-5, whereas newly diagnosed disease favored TRBV20-1 and TRBJ2-1. The study examined only peripheral blood because the primary lesion, thyroid tissue, could not be accessed. More public clonotypes were shared among persistent patients (under 3,000) than among newly diagnosed patients (roughly 1,000). The authors acknowledged the small sample size as a limitation that may reduce accuracy.

Library preparation employed multiplex PCR. The instrument was an Illumina HiSeq 4000. TCR beta libraries were built with iRepertoire HTBI primers and Arm-PCR amplification of CDR3 regions. Gel purification was performed on PCR products prior to sequencing. Per the source publication's procedure: Across samples, about 63 TRBV and 13 to 15 TRBJ segments were identified and used for gene usage analysis of CDR3 amino acid clonotypes. COPE and FqMerger were used to merge filtered high-quality paired reads into contigs. Contigs were aligned with BLAST to IMGT TRBV, TRBD and TRBJ reference genes, and CDR3 was defined per IMGT. Any clonotype with a frequency above 0.1% was classified as a highly expanded clone. Shannon entropy was used to measure repertoire diversity, and the Gini coefficient was used to measure V-J evenness. Clonotypes shared by more than one individual were considered public. The raw public data were reprocessed by TCRdb itself: fastp quality trimming at Q25, MiXCR clonotype calling, in-frame beta chains only. Each CDR3 protein appears once, grouped with its most common genes and DNA. TCRdb's processing, not the study's, gives the V and J calls here. Recorded for this sample are nearly 350,000 distinct CDR3 sequences; around a fifth of them occurred a single time. The ten biggest clones cover over 25% of the sample.

CDR1 is given as SEHNR and CDR2 as FQNEAQ, both from the germline V gene (reference sequence). The CDR3 goes from the cysteine to the phenylalanine over 10 residues. Of the read, only the CDR3 DNA is kept; its 30 bases are in frame from base 1. A distance of 5 bases separates the germline ends of V and J, which lose 2 bases and 10 bases respectively. This clonotype has just a few counts. This receptor's antigen is unknown. Qualities for individual bases were not recorded, and no much larger clone is one base off. This specimen's time point label, per the study, means: persistent/refractory GD, antithyroid drugs over 5 years with positive TRAb. For both TCR sequencing and RNA sequencing, RNA was extracted from PBMCs in TRIzol. The diagnosis of Graves' disease was made according to American Thyroid Association guidelines. Patients for the study were recruited at an endocrinology department in Xi'an, China. Each patient gave approximately 10 milliliters of peripheral blood, collected in an EDTA anticoagulant tube. Ficoll Paque Plus density gradient separation was used to isolate PBMCs, and no additional T cell sorting was done. An Agilent 2100 Bioanalyzer and agarose gel were used to check RNA quality, and a NanoDrop 2000 was used to measure RNA concentration.

Sequencing was performed on peripheral blood mononuclear cells (PBMCs), taken when the disease was refractory, from a patient treated with antithyroid drugs. The rearrangement combines TRBV7-9 with TRBJ1-1, with the D gene uncertain. This sequence originates from a female donor with Graves disease. The base sequence is TGTGCCAGCAGCTTATCGGGAGCTTTCTTT. This sequence encodes CASSLSGAFF.